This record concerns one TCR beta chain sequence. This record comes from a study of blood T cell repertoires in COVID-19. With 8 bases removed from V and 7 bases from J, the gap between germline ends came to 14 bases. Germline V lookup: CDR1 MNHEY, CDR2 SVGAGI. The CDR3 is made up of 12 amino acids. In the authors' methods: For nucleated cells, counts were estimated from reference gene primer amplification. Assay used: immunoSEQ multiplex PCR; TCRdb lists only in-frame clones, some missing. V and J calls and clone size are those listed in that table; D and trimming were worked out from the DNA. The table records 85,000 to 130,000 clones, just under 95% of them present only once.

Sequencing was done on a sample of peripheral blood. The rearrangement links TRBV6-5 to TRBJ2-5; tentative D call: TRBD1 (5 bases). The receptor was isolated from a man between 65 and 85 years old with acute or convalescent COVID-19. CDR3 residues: CASGPRVGTQYF. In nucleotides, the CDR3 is TGTGCCAGCGGACCCAGGGTGGGGACCCAGTACTTC.